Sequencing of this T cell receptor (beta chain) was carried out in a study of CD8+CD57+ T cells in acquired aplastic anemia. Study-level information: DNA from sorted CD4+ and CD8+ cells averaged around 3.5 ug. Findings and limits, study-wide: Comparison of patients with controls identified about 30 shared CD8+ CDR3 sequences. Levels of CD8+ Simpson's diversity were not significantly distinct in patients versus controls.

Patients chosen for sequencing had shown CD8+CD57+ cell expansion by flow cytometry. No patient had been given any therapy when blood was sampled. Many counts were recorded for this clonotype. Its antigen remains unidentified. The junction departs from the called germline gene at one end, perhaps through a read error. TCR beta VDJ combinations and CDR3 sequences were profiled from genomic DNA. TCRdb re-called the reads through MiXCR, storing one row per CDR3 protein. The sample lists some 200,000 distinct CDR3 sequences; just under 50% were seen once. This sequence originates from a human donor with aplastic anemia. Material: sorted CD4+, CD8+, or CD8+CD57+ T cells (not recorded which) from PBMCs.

CDR3 DNA sequence: TGTGCTAGCAGCAGATGGTCTAGCGGATACAATGAGCAGTTCTTC. It translates to CASSRWSSGYNEQFF. The rearrangement uses TRBV7-7 and TRBJ2-1; 7 nucleotides line up with TRBD2. This CDR3 is 15 amino acids long. The germline gives CDR1 SSHAT, CDR2 FNYEAQ (reference sequence).